This TCR beta chain was profiled in a study of regulatory T cells in long-lasting Graves disease. The study, taken as a whole, reports: Newly diagnosed patients shared 950 to 1,000 public clonotypes; persistent patients shared approximately 2,700. Persistent disease preferred TRBV28, TRBJ1-2 and TRBJ2-5.

Time point reported: persistent/refractory GD, antithyroid drugs over 5 years with positive TRAb. From RNA extracted from PBMCs, the TCR library was made. J gave up 2 bases and V 5 bases, and 15 bases lay outside the gene matches. The CDR3 loop spans 17 amino acids. Germline CDR1 SEHNR, CDR2 FQNEAQ (reference sequence). In building TCR beta libraries, iRepertoire HTBI primers were used together with Arm-PCR of CDR3 regions. Original methodology: From all samples, identification returned 11 to 15 TRBJ and 60 to 80 TRBV segments. TCRdb independently ran MiXCR on the multiplex PCR reads; one entry per CDR3 protein. TCRdb, not the original authors, processed these V and J calls. The table shows a few hundred thousand distinct CDR3 sequences, with 20% to 25% occurring only once. This clonotype came up many times. Its antigen is unknown.

The clonotype originates from a female donor with Graves disease. The V and J genes are TRBV7-9 and TRBJ2-7; TRBD1 matches at 7 bases. The sample was peripheral blood mononuclear cells (PBMCs), taken when the disease was refractory, from a patient treated with antithyroid drugs. The CDR3 loop is CASSPKLRDRNPYEQYF. The CDR3 DNA follows: TGTGCCAGCAGCCCAAAACTCCGGGACAGAAACCCCTACGAGCAGTACTTC.